This record concerns one T cell receptor (beta chain) sequence. TCRdb derives one entry per CDR3 protein from the 5' RACE reads, leaving out DNA. This sample's clone table lists approximately 440,000 distinct CDR3 sequences. The data belong to a study of T cells expressing NK-cell markers. Germline loops: CDR1 DFQATT, CDR2 SNEGSKA (reference sequence). The CDR3 is 16 residues long. The chain carries TRBV20-1 and TRBJ2-1. Sequences were obtained from blood T cells: a sorted CD56 or NKG2C T cell subset, CD4+ or CD8+ T cells, or bulk PBMC T cells (not recorded which). This clonotype was sampled from a woman between 50 and 59 years old in good health. The CDR3 sequence: CSARRGLAGLYNEQFF.